This T cell receptor beta chain was sequenced in a study of blood T cell repertoires in COVID-19. Clones were sequenced by immunoSEQ multiplex PCR, and TCRdb holds only the in-frame ones, with some missing. This sample has 180,000 or so clones, with over 75% found just once. This CDR3 is 16 amino acids long. Losses at the gene ends were 5 bases for V and 0 bases for J; bases not matched to a gene: 10. Germline values: CDR1 SGHRS, CDR2 YFSETQ. The sample consisted of PBMCs or T cells enriched from blood (not recorded which). The chain recombines TRBV5-1 with TRBJ1-1, with 7 bases matching TRBD1. This clonotype was sampled from a man aged 45-60 years who had recovered from COVID-19. CDR3 nucleotides: TGCGCCAGCAGTCCGGGACAGAAACACATGAACACTGAAGCTTTCTTT. The encoded protein is CASSPGQKHMNTEAFF.